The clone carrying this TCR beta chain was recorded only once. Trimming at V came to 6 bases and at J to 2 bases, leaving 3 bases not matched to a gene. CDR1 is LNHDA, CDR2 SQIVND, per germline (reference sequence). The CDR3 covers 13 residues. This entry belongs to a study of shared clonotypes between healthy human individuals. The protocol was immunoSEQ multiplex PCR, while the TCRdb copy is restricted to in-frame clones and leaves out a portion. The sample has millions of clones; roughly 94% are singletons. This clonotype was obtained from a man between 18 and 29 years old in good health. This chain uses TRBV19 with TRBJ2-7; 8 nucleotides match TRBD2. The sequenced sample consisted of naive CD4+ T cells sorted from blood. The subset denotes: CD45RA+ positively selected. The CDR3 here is CASRRGATYEQYF. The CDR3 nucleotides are TGTGCCAGTAGGCGGGGGGCGACCTACGAGCAGTACTTC.